This T cell receptor (beta chain) appears in the sequencing data of a study of T-cell reconstitution after alpha-beta-depleted transplantation in children. This CDR3 contains 16 residues. The germline gives CDR1 MNHEY, CDR2 SVGAGI. With V trimmed by 4 bases and J by 8 bases, 10 bases remained unmatched. This clonotype was observed at least ten times. Preparation of the TCRbeta library used unique molecular identifiers. From the PCR reads, TCRdb called clonotypes with MiXCR, one entry per CDR3 protein. The sample consists of around 64,000 distinct CDR3 sequences, roughly a tenth of them appearing once.

This TCR was recovered from a boy aged 5-17 years with acute myeloid leukemia, due to receive a stem cell transplant. The chain recombines TRBV6-5 with TRBJ2-4; 11 bases match TRBD2. The sequences come from PBMCs, collected before TCRalphabeta/CD19-depleted stem cell transplant. In DNA, the CDR3 is TGTGCCAGCAGTTCCTTAGCGGGGGGGCCTCTCCACATTCAGTACTTC. Protein: CASSSLAGGPLHIQYF.